Listed below are T cell receptor beta chains from one sample, sequenced in a study of beta chain features in type 1 diabetes. Profiled with immunoSEQ multiplex PCR; TCRdb holds only in-frame clones, not every one. The sample carries hundreds of thousands of clones, more than 12% recorded once. Sequencing used naive CD4+ T cells from blood. The receptors were gathered from a man younger than 35 with type 1 diabetes. Both conserved end residues are part of each CDR3. D genes are given only for firm matches. The size field is filled for only some rows; it gives once, few, many or a size class.

V	length	J	D	size	CDR3	DNA
TRBV29-1	12	TRBJ2-2	TRBD1	few	CSVDRGTGELFF	TGCAGCGTCGACAGGGGAACCGGGGAGCTGTTTTTT
TRBV11-2	13	TRBJ2-7	NA	NA	CASSLEEGVKEYF	TGTGCCAGCAGCTTAGAGGAGGGGGTGAAGGAGTACTTC
TRBV4-2	16	TRBJ1-4	NA	NA	CASSQDEHATNEKLFF	TGTGCCAGCAGCCAAGATGAGCACGCAACTAATGAAAAACTGTTTTTT
TRBV18	13	TRBJ1-1	NA	NA	CASSQGENTEAFF	TGTGCCAGCTCACAGGGGGAGAACACTGAAGCTTTCTTT
TRBV11-2	13	TRBJ1-1	NA	NA	CASSLAMNTEAFF	TGTGCCAGCAGCTTAGCTATGAACACTGAAGCTTTCTTT
TRBV7-9	16	TRBJ2-3	NA	NA	CASSGQLRGSSDTQYF	TGTGCCAGCAGTGGTCAATTACGAGGCTCCTCAGATACGCAGTATTTT
TRBV5-6	14	TRBJ2-1	TRBD1	few	CASSSRQGALEQFF	TGTGCCAGCAGCTCCCGACAGGGGGCTCTTGAGCAGTTCTTC
TRBV7-3	15	TRBJ2-2	TRBD2	NA	CASSSTLATTGELFF	TGTGCCAGCAGCTCCACACTAGCGACCACCGGGGAGCTGTTTTTT
TRBV7-2	14	TRBJ1-4	NA	NA	CASSPGGGNEKLFF	TGTGCCAGCAGCCCGGGCGGCGGGAATGAAAAACTGTTTTTT
TRBV7-9	13	TRBJ2-7	TRBD2	NA	CASSSTSGYEQYF	TGTGCCAGCAGCTCGACTAGCGGCTACGAGCAGTACTTC
TRBV18	16	TRBJ1-1	NA	NA	CASSPRSFQGNTEAFF	TGTGCCAGCTCACCACGGTCTTTTCAGGGGAACACTGAAGCTTTCTTT
TRBV7-9	15	TRBJ2-2	TRBD1	NA	CASSPGTGFTGELFF	TGTGCCAGCAGCCCCGGGACAGGGTTCACCGGGGAGCTGTTTTTT
TRBV28	14	TRBJ1-2	NA	NA	CASSLASRAPGYTF	TGTGCCAGCAGTTTAGCCAGCAGGGCCCCCGGCTACACCTTC
TRBV21-1	12	TRBJ2-7	NA	few	CAWGVDLYEQYF	TGTGCCTGGGGGGTAGATCTCTACGAGCAGTACTTC
TRBV6-1	15	TRBJ1-5	NA	NA	CASSEVVRFNQPQHF	TGTGCCAGCAGTGAAGTTGTCAGGTTTAATCAGCCCCAGCATTTT
TRBV6-6	14	TRBJ2-7	NA	few	CASSYSFGNYEQYF	TGTGCCAGCAGTTACTCGTTCGGTAACTACGAGCAGTACTTC
TRBV7-2	14	TRBJ1-6	NA	few	CASSYRFNNSPLHF	TGTGCCAGCAGCTACCGGTTCAATAATTCACCCCTCCACTTT
TRBV7-2	14	TRBJ2-7	NA	NA	CASSSQGPNYEQYF	TGTGCCAGCAGCTCACAGGGACCTAACTACGAGCAGTACTTC
TRBV19	13	TRBJ1-1	NA	few	CASITQSRGEAFF	TGTGCCAGTATCACACAGTCTCGAGGTGAAGCTTTCTTT
TRBV4-2	15	TRBJ1-2	NA	few	CASSPKLDSPYGYTF	TGTGCCAGCAGCCCAAAATTAGACAGTCCGTATGGCTACACCTTC
TRBV7-2	15	TRBJ1-2	NA	NA	CASSLADTRNYGYTF	TGTGCCAGCAGCTTAGCGGACACCAGAAACTATGGCTACACCTTC
TRBV5-6	14	TRBJ2-7	NA	few	CASSWTVTQGEQYF	TGTGCCAGCAGCTGGACGGTCACCCAGGGAGAGCAGTACTTC
TRBV7-3	13	TRBJ2-3	TRBD1	NA	CASSRQGSDTQYF	TGTGCCAGCAGCCGACAGGGCTCAGATACGCAGTATTTT
TRBV7-9	14	TRBJ2-5	NA	few	CASSLVGEARTQYF	TGTGCCAGCAGCTTAGTTGGGGAGGCAAGGACCCAGTACTTC
TRBV27	17	TRBJ2-7	TRBD2	NA	CASSLKIWAGEPYEQYF	TGTGCCAGCAGCCTCAAGATCTGGGCGGGAGAGCCCTACGAGCAGTACTTC
TRBV27	11	TRBJ1-1	NA	few	CASSSNTEAFF	TGTGCCAGCAGTTCGAACACTGAAGCTTTCTTT
TRBV25-1	15	TRBJ1-1	NA	few	CASSPNRDSRTEAFF	TGTGCCAGCAGTCCCAACAGGGATTCCCGCACGGAAGCTTTCTTT
TRBV27	14	TRBJ2-1	NA	NA	CASSFWGSYNEQFF	TGTGCCAGCAGTTTCTGGGGGTCCTACAATGAGCAGTTCTTC
TRBV5-1	15	TRBJ2-2	TRBD1	few	CASSLRTGITGELFF	TGCGCCAGCAGCTTGCGGACAGGGATCACCGGGGAGCTGTTTTTT
TRBV6-5	15	TRBJ2-7	NA	few	CASSYNRDPRDEQYF	TGTGCCAGCAGTTACAACCGGGACCCGCGGGACGAGCAGTACTTC
TRBV5-1	12	TRBJ1-1	NA	NA	CASSYFDTEAFF	TGCGCCAGCAGTTACTTTGACACTGAAGCTTTCTTT
TRBV6-5	12	TRBJ2-2	NA	NA	CASSSQGLGLFF	TGTGCCAGCAGTTCCCAGGGATTGGGGCTGTTTTTT
TRBV6-5	14	TRBJ2-7	TRBD2	few	CASRRAGASYEQYF	TGTGCCAGCAGGAGAGCGGGAGCGAGCTACGAGCAGTACTTC
TRBV25-1	13	TRBJ2-2	NA	few	CASREGFAGELFF	TGTGCCAGCAGGGAGGGGTTTGCCGGGGAGCTGTTTTTT
TRBV29-1	12	TRBJ2-7	NA	NA	CSVVARDYEQYF	TGCAGCGTTGTTGCCAGAGACTACGAGCAGTACTTC
TRBV7-9	15	TRBJ1-5	NA	NA	CASSSGGSSNQPQHF	TGTGCCAGCAGCTCTGGGGGGAGTAGCAATCAGCCCCAGCATTTT
TRBV6-5	16	TRBJ1-5	TRBD1	NA	CASSLDRAYSNQPQHF	TGTGCCAGCAGTTTGGACAGGGCTTATAGCAATCAGCCCCAGCATTTT
TRBV5-4	16	TRBJ2-5	TRBD2	NA	CASSPQGGRRGETQYF	TGTGCCAGCAGCCCCCAGGGCGGGAGGCGGGGAGAGACCCAGTACTTC
TRBV29-1	13	TRBJ1-2	NA	few	CSVPGTRNYGYTF	TGCAGCGTCCCCGGGACTCGGAACTATGGCTACACCTTC